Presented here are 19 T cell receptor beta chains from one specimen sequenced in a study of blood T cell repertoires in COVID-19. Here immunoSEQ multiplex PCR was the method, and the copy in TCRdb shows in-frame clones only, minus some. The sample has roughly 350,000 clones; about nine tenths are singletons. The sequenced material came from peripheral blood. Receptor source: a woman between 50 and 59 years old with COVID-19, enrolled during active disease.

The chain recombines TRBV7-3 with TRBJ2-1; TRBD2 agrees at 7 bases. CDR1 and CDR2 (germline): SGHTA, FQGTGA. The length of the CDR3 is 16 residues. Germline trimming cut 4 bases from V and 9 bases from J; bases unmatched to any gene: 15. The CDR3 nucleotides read TGTGCCAGCAGCTCCCTTAACGGCGGGAGCGGAGCTGAGCAGTTCTTC. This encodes CASSSLNGGSGAEQFF. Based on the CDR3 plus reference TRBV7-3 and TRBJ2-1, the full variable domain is GAGVSQTPSNKVTEKGKYVELRCDPISGHTALYWYRQSLGQGPEFLIYFQGTGAADDSGLPNDRFFAVRPEGSVSTLKIQRTERGDSAVYLCASSSLNGGSGAEQFFGPGTRLTVL.

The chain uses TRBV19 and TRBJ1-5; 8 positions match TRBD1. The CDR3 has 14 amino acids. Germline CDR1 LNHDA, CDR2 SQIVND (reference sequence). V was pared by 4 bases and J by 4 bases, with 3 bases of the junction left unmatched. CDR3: CASSRDRWNQPQHF. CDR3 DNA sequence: TGTGCCAGTAGTAGGGACAGGTGGAATCAGCCCCAGCATTTT. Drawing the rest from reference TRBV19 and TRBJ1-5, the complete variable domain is DGGITQSPKYLFRKEGQNVTLSCEQNLNHDAMYWYRQDPGQGLRLIYYSQIVNDFQKGDIAEGYSVSREKKESFPLTVTSAQKNPTAFYLCASSRDRWNQPQHFGDGTRLSIL.

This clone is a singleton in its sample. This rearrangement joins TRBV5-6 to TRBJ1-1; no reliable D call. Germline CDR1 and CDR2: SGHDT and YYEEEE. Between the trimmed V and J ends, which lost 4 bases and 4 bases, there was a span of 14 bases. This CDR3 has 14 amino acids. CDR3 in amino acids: CASSRPPGFTEAFF. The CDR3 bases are TGTGCCAGCAGCCGCCCTCCAGGTTTCACTGAAGCTTTCTTT. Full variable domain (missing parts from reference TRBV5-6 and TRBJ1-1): DAGVTQSPTHLIKTRGQQVTLRCSPKSGHDTVSWYQQALGQGPQFIFQYYEEEERQRGNFPDRFSGHQFPNYSSELNVNALLLGDSALYLCASSRPPGFTEAFFGQGTRLTVV.

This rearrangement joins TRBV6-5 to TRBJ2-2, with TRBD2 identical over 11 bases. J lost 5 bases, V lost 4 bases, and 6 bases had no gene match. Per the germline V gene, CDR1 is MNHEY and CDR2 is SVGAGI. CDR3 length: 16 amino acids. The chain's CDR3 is CASSLAGGPRTGELFF. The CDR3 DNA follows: TGTGCCAGCAGTTTAGCGGGAGGGCCGAGGACCGGGGAGCTGTTTTTT.

CDR3 bases: TGTGCCAGCAGCCAAGATCTCCTAGCGGGAGCTGAAGAGACCCAGTACTTC. Residues: CASSQDLLAGAEETQYF. This chain uses TRBV3-1 (or the pseudogene TRBV3-2) with TRBJ2-5; 10 bases match TRBD2. The CDR3 sequence is 17 residues long. Trimming removed 0 bases from V and 3 bases from J; junction bases left unmatched: 7. Germline lookup yields CDR1 LGHDT and CDR2 YNNKEL (reference sequence).

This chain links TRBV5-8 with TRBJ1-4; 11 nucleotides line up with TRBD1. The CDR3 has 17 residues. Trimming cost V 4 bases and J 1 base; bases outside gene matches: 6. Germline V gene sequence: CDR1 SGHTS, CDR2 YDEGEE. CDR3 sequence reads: CASSRTGTGGTNEKLFF. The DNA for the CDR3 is TGTGCCAGCAGCCGCACCGGGACAGGGGGAACTAATGAAAAACTGTTTTTT.

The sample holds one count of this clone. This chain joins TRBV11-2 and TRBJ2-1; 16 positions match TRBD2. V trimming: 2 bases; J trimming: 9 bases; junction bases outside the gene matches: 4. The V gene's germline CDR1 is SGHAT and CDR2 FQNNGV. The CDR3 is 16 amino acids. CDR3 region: CASSLPGTSGRGEQFF. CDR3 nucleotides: TGTGCCAGCAGCTTACCCGGGACTAGCGGGAGGGGTGAGCAGTTCTTC.

The CDR3 coding sequence is TGTGCCAGCAGCTCGGGGGGACAGGCGAGGTCTGAAGCTTTCTTT. As protein: CASSSGGQARSEAFF. The V and J genes are TRBV5-4 and TRBJ1-1; 8 bases are a match to TRBD1. The CDR3 extends over 15 amino acids. Germline CDR1 SGHNT, CDR2 YYREEE (reference sequence). J was trimmed by 6 bases and V by 3 bases; bases with no gene match: 10. The full variable domain, rest sourced from reference TRBV5-4 and TRBJ1-1, is ETGVTQSPTHLIKTRGQQVTLRCSSQSGHNTVSWYQQALGQGPQFIFQYYREEENGRGNFPPRFSGLQFPNYSSELNVNALELDDSALYLCASSSGGQARSEAFFGQGTRLTVV.

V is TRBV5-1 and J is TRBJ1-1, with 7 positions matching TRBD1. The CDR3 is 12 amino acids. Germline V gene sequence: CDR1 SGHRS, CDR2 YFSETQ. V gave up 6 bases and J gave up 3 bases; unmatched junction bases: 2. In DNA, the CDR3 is TGCGCCAGCACCCAGGGGGACACTGAAGCTTTCTTT. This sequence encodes CASTQGDTEAFF.

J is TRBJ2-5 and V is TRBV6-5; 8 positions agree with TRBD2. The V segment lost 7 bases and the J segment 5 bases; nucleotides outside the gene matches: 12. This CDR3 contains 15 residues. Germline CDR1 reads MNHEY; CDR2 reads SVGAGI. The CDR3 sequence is CASTFSAGGLETQYF. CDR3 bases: TGTGCCAGCACTTTTTCCGCGGGAGGATTGGAGACCCAGTACTTC.

The CDR3, as DNA: TGCGCCAGCAGTGATGGGACTAGCGGTCCCTCGGAGCAGTTCTTC. It yields the protein CASSDGTSGPSEQFF. The chain employs TRBV10-2 and TRBJ2-1; 11 bases fit TRBD2. The CDR3 covers 15 residues. V was pared by 3 bases and J by 10 bases, with 8 bases of the junction left unmatched. From germline, CDR1 is WSHSY and CDR2 SAAADI.

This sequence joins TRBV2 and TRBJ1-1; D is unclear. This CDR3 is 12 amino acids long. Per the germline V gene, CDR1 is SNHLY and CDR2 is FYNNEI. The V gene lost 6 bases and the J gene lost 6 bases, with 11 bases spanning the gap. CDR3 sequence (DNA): TGTGCCAGCAGGGGAGACGGGGCTGAAGCTTTCTTT. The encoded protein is CASRGDGAEAFF.

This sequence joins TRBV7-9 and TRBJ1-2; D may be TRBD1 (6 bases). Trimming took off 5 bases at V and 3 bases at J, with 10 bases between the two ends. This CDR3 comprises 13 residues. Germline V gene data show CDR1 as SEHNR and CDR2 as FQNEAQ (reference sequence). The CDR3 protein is CASSPTGHYGYTF. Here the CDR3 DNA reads TGTGCCAGCAGCCCTACAGGGCACTATGGCTACACCTTC.

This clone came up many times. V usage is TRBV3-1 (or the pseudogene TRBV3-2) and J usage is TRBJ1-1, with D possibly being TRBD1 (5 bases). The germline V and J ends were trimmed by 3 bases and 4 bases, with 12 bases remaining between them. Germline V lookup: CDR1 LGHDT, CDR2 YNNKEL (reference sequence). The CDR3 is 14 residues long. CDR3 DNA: TGTGCCAGCAGCCAGCCAGGGTGGGGCACTGAAGCTTTCTTT. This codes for CASSQPGWGTEAFF.

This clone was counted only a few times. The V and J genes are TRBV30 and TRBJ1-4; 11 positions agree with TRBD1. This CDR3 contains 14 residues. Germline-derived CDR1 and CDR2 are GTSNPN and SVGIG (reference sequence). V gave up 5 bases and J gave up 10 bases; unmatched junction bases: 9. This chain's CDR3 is CAWRTGTGGAKLFF. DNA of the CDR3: TGTGCCTGGCGGACCGGGACAGGGGGAGCAAAACTGTTTTTT. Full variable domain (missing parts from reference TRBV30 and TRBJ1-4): SQTIHQWPATLVQPVGSPLSLECTVEGTSNPNLYWYRQAAGRGLQLLFYSVGIGQISSEVPQNLSASRPQDRQFILSSKKLLLSDSGFYLCAWRTGTGGAKLFFGSGTQLSVL.

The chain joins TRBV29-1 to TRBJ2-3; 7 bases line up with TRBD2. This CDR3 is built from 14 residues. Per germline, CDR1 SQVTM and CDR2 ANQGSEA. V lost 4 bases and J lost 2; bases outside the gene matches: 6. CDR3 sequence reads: CSVVGEGSTDTQYF. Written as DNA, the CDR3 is TGCAGCGTTGTGGGGGAGGGATCCACAGATACGCAGTATTTT.

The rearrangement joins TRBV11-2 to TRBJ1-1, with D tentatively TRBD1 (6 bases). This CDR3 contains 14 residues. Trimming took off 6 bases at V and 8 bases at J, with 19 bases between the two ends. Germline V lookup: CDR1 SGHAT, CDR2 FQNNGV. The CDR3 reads CASRFRDTPLEAFF. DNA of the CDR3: TGTGCCAGCAGATTTCGGGACACCCCTTTAGAAGCTTTCTTT.

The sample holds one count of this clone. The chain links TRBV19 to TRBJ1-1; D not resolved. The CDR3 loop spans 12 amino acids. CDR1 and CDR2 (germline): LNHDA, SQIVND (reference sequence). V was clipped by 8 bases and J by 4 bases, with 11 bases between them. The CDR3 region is CASAARGTEAFF. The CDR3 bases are TGTGCCAGTGCCGCACGGGGCACTGAAGCTTTCTTT.

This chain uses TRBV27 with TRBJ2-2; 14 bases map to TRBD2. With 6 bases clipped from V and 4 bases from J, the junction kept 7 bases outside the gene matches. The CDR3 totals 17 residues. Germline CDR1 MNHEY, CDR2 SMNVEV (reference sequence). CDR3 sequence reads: CASRRLAGGPGTGELFF. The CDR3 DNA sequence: TGTGCCAGCAGGAGACTAGCGGGAGGGCCTGGCACCGGGGAGCTGTTTTTT.